Below, 13 T cell receptor beta chains from the same sample are listed, as sequenced in a study of T cell responses to AZD1222 COVID-19 vaccine. Profiling relied on immunoSEQ multiplex PCR, and the TCRdb table lists in-frame clones only, not all of them. Of about 130,000 clones detected, over 85% appear once; the ten largest clones hold about 3%. Sequencing was performed on peripheral blood, taken on day 0 of AZD1222 vaccination. These receptors were collected from an adult in good health.

The chain is built from TRBV28 and TRBJ1-4; tentatively, D is TRBD1 (5 bases). V shed 2 bases and J shed 10 bases, with 14 bases lying between them. Looked up from germline, CDR1 is MDHEN and CDR2 is SYDVKM. The CDR3 spans 14 residues. The chain's CDR3 is CASSLGTRDGKLFF. As DNA, the CDR3 is TGTGCCAGCAGTTTAGGGACTAGGGATGGAAAACTGTTTTTT.

J is TRBJ1-1 and V is TRBV5-8; unclear D gene. CDR3 size: 15 residues. The V and J ends lost 0 bases and 4 bases respectively, with 13 bases between them. Per germline, CDR1 SGHTS and CDR2 YDEGEE. CDR3 residues: CASSLELQVGTEAFF. The CDR3 DNA sequence: TGTGCCAGCAGCTTGGAATTGCAGGTCGGCACTGAAGCTTTCTTT.

The chain has TRBV6-1 and TRBJ2-1; either TRBD1 or TRBD2 may fit D (5 bases each). Between the trimmed V and J ends, which lost 3 bases and 7 bases, there was a span of 13 bases. The CDR3 sequence is 14 residues long. CDR1 and CDR2 (germline): MNHNS, SASEGT. In DNA form, the CDR3 reads TGTGCCAGCAGTGAGTCTAGGGGCGGGAATGAGCAGTTCTTC. This codes for CASSESRGGNEQFF.

J is TRBJ2-7 and V is TRBV29-1, with D possibly matching TRBD2 (6 bases). Germline loops: CDR1 SQVTM, CDR2 ANQGSEA. V lost 4 bases, J lost 6 bases, and 19 bases lay in between. The CDR3 extends over 14 amino acids. The CDR3 spells CSVVREQIVSEQYF. The DNA of the CDR3 is TGCAGCGTTGTACGGGAGCAGATTGTTAGCGAGCAGTACTTC.

The rearrangement joins TRBV3-1 (or the pseudogene TRBV3-2) to TRBJ1-3, with 7 bases lining up with TRBD1. CDR1 LGHDT and CDR2 YNNKEL come from the germline V gene (reference sequence). The CDR3 is made up of 15 amino acids. V lost 4 bases and J lost 0; bases outside the gene matches: 3. The chain's CDR3 is CASSLGQYSGNTIYF. The CDR3 DNA is TGTGCCAGCAGCCTGGGACAGTACTCTGGAAACACCATATATTTT.

V is TRBV7-9 and J is TRBJ1-1; the D is unclear. V was trimmed by 5 bases and J by 4 bases, leaving 17 bases between them. Germline lookup yields CDR1 SEHNR and CDR2 FQNEAQ (reference sequence). This CDR3 spans 15 amino acids. For the CDR3, the DNA is TGTGCCAGCAGCCTGTTATCTCAACGGGGCACTGAAGCTTTCTTT. Translated: CASSLLSQRGTEAFF.

This chain joins TRBV11-2 and TRBJ1-4; weak D call: TRBD1 (5 bases). V dropped 1 base and J dropped 4 bases, with 10 bases sitting between them. The CDR3 consists of 15 residues. Germline V gives CDR1 SGHAT, CDR2 FQNNGV. The CDR3 DNA is TGTGCCAGCAGCTTAGTGGGACTCAGTAATGAAAAACTGTTTTTT. It yields the protein CASSLVGLSNEKLFF. Full variable domain (rest looked up from reference TRBV11-2 and TRBJ1-4): EAGVAQSPRYKIIEKRQSVAFWCNPISGHATLYWYQQILGQGPKLLIQFQNNGVVDDSQLPKDRFSAERLKGVDSTLKIQPAKLEDSAVYLCASSLVGLSNEKLFFGSGTQLSVL.

The J gene is TRBJ2-1, the V gene TRBV5-4, with D tentatively TRBD1 or TRBD2 (7 bases each). This CDR3 is 16 amino acids long. The germline V and J ends were trimmed by 5 bases and 3 bases, with 18 bases remaining between them. The germline CDR1 and CDR2 sequences are SGHNT and YYREEE (reference sequence). CDR3 in amino acids: CASRPGTAGSYNEQFF. The CDR3 DNA reads as TGTGCCAGCAGACCCGGGACAGCGGGGAGCTACAATGAGCAGTTCTTC.

V gene TRBV27 combines with J gene TRBJ1-2; D remains unclear. CDR3 length: 12 residues. CDR1 MNHEY and CDR2 SMNVEV come from the germline V gene (reference sequence). Trimming removed 4 bases at V and 8 bases at J, with 11 bases between. CDR3 bases: TGTGCCAGCAGTTCCGGACGGGGAGGCTACACCTTC. This codes for CASSSGRGGYTF.

This chain links TRBV28 with TRBJ1-2; D is perhaps TRBD1 (5 bases). The CDR3 sequence is 11 residues long. V gave up 5 bases and J gave up 6 bases, with 7 bases separating them. The germline V gene encodes CDR1 MDHEN and CDR2 SYDVKM. As DNA, the CDR3 is TGTGCCAGCAGTCAGGGTCATGGCTACACCTTC. Protein: CASSQGHGYTF.

Notes on this clone: Other DNA sequences in this sample translate to the same CDR3. V gene TRBV6-5 combines with J gene TRBJ1-2; weak D call: TRBD1 (6 bases). The CDR3 loop spans 12 amino acids. Germline CDR1 is MNHEY and CDR2 is SVGAGI. Trimming removed 5 bases at V and 2 bases at J, with 6 bases between. The CDR3 is CASSQGNYGYTF. As DNA, the CDR3 is TGTGCCAGCAGTCAGGGGAACTATGGCTACACCTTC.

This clone was counted a single time. This chain connects TRBV3-1 (or the pseudogene TRBV3-2) to TRBJ2-7; possibly TRBD1 for D (5 bases). Per the germline V gene, CDR1 is LGHDT and CDR2 is YNNKEL (reference sequence). V lost 3 bases and J 7 bases, leaving 13 bases between the germline ends. This CDR3 region has 13 residues. The CDR3 loop reads CASSHNRGEEQYF. Written as DNA, the CDR3 is TGTGCCAGCAGCCATAATAGGGGTGAGGAGCAGTACTTC.

The V call is TRBV4-3, the J call TRBJ2-3, with D possibly being TRBD2 (5 bases). This CDR3 contains 17 residues. V gave up 3 bases and J gave up 8 bases, with 24 bases separating them. The germline CDR1 and CDR2 sequences are LGHNA and YSLEER. The CDR3 reads CASSQDSSSPITGTQYF. The CDR3 nucleotides are TGCGCCAGCAGCCAGGACTCCTCTAGCCCGATCACGGGTACGCAGTATTTT.